The rows below give T cell receptor beta chains drawn from one sample of a study of blood T cell repertoires in COVID-19. Assay: immunoSEQ multiplex PCR; the TCRdb copy retains only in-frame clones and omits some. This table has a few hundred thousand clones, about 85% appearing once. Sequenced material: peripheral blood. The receptors here all came from a woman aged 60 to 75 who had recovered from COVID-19. The conserved cysteine and the conserved F or W are not part of the CDR3 here.

V gene: TRBV5-1; CDR3 protein: ASSLGLVRGETQY
V gene: TRBV19; CDR3 protein: ASSNSGGEGETQY
V gene: TRBV7-2; CDR3 protein: ASTLEALSGYGYT
V gene: TRBV24-1; CDR3 protein: ATKRGGRGTDTQY
V gene: TRBV2; CDR3 protein: ASSEGTGYGYT
V gene: TRBV19; CDR3 protein: ASSIGGGSGANVLT
V gene: TRBV10-2; CDR3 protein: ASSYTGQGDYGYT
V gene: TRBV7-9; CDR3 protein: ASSDQGSSGNTIY
V gene: TRBV5-1; CDR3 protein: ASSVGTSGTSSYNEQF
V gene: TRBV11-3; CDR3 protein: ASSLDLASGGSTDTQY
V gene: TRBV19; CDR3 protein: ASSIEENYSGANVLT
V gene: TRBV11-1; CDR3 protein: ASSHRGVYEQY
V gene: TRBV7-2; CDR3 protein: ASPGGGRFSRRELF
V gene: TRBV7-8; CDR3 protein: ASSGTINSPLH
V gene: TRBV20-1; CDR3 protein: SARGPYEQY
V gene: TRBV9; CDR3 protein: ASSVVGGTGELF
V gene: TRBV9; CDR3 protein: ASSPLGGLNNEQF
V gene: TRBV7-8; CDR3 protein: ASQTGRVQETQY
V gene: TRBV7-9; CDR3 protein: ASSQGGRGSGTF
V gene: TRBV2; CDR3 protein: ATLPGAGDSPLH
V gene: TRBV2; CDR3 protein: ASSSSAGTDTQY
V gene: TRBV7-9; CDR3 protein: ASSFPRGGGLYEQY
V gene: TRBV2; CDR3 protein: ASSEVRTSVYNEQF
V gene: TRBV5-4; CDR3 protein: ASSRQGINYGYT
V gene: TRBV7-8; CDR3 protein: ASSLGRGFYGNTIY
V gene: TRBV6-1; CDR3 protein: ASSEAEGQGLGYT
V gene: TRBV18; CDR3 protein: ASSPGQGNYGYT
V gene: TRBV7-9; CDR3 protein: ASSRKLAGETQY
V gene: TRBV9; CDR3 protein: ASSPDGGSNQPQH
V gene: TRBV5-5; CDR3 protein: ASSLAGTGFSEAF
V gene: TRBV3-1/TRBV3-2; CDR3 protein: ASSLDRGTEAF
V gene: TRBV7-8; CDR3 protein: ASSSGRRAELYEQY
V gene: TRBV7-2; CDR3 protein: ASSLAWGGQETQY
V gene: TRBV11-2; CDR3 protein: ASSFTGRPPGYTDTQY